This TCR beta chain was recorded in a study of cytomegalovirus exposure and HLA in healthy donors. For the study at large: An early data release held around 80 million unique TCRs from HLA-typed donors. Study findings and constraints: Per a prior analysis, the majority of TCR beta V segments were productive roughly 87% or roughly 30% of the time.

This CDR3 spans 13 amino acids. CDR1 and CDR2 (germline): MDHEN, SYDVKM. The V end lost 8 bases, the J end lost 11 bases, and 21 bases lay between the germline ends. The donors, nominally healthy at sampling, likely had unrecorded immune exposures. PCR employed 60 Vbeta and 13 Jbeta primers. Here immunoSEQ multiplex PCR was the method, and the copy in TCRdb shows in-frame clones only, minus some. The data contain about 150,000 clones, roughly 62% of them singletons. About this clone: Its antigen is unknown.

The sequence came from a male donor in good health and CMV-seronegative. The gene calls are TRBV28 and TRBJ1-1; possibly TRBD1 for D (5 bases). What was sequenced was PBMCs. The CDR3, as DNA: TGTGCCAGCGACCTGGGGCAGAGTGTTGGGGCTTTCTTT. This codes for CASDLGQSVGAFF.